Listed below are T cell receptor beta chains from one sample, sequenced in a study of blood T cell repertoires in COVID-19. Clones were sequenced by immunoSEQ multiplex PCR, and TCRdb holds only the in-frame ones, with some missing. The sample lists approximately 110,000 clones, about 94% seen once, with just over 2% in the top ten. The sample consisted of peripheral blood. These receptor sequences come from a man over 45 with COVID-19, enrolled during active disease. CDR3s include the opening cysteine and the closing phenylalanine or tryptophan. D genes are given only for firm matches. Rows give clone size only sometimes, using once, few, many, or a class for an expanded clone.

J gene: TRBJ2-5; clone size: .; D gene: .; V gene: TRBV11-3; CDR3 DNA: TGTGCCAGCAGCTTTGCGGGGCGGGAGACCCAGTACTTC; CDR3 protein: CASSFAGRETQYF
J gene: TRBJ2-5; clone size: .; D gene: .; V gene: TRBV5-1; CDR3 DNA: TGCGCCAGCAGCGCACAGGCCCAAGAGACCCAGTACTTC; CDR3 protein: CASSAQAQETQYF
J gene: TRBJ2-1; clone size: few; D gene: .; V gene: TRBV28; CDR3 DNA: TGTGCCAGCAGTTTCAGGGGTGCGTACAATGAGCAGTTCTTC; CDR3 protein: CASSFRGAYNEQFF
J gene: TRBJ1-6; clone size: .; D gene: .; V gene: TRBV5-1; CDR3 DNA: TGCGCCAGCAGCTATTCTAGCTCCTATAATTCACCCCTCCACTTT; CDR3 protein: CASSYSSSYNSPLHF
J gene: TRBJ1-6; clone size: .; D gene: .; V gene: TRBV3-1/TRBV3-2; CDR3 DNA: TGTGCCAGCAGCCAAGGGCAGGGCCATAATTCACCCCTCCACTTT; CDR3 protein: CASSQGQGHNSPLHF
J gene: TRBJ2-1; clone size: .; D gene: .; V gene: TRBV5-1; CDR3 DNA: TGCGCCAGCAGCTTTAGCGGTCCCCTGGGAAATGAGCAGTTCTTC; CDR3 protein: CASSFSGPLGNEQFF
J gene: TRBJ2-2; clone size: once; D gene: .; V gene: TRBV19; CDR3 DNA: TGTGCCAGTAGCCCCGGACAGGGCGGGAGGAACACCGGGGAGCTGTTTTTT; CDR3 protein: CASSPGQGGRNTGELFF
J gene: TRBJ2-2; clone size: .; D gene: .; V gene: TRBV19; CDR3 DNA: TGTGCCAGTACCCCGGCCCCCTCGACAGTCGGGGAGCTGTTTTTT; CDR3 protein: CASTPAPSTVGELFF
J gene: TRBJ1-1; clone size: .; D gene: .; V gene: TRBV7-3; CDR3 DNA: TGTGCCAGCAGCACTCAGGGCGGGAGCACTGAAGCTTTCTTT; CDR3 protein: CASSTQGGSTEAFF
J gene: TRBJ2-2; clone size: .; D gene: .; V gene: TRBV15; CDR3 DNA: TGTGCCACCAGCAGAGGGCTAGCGTTCGCGAACACCGGGGAGCTGTTTTTT; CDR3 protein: CATSRGLAFANTGELFF
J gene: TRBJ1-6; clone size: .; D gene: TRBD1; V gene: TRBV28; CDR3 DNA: TGTGCCAGCAGTTCCCTCGGGACAGGGGGCGCGAGTTCACCCCTCCACTTT; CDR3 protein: CASSSLGTGGASSPLHF
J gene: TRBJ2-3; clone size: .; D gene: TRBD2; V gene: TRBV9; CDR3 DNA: TGTGCCAGCAGCGTAGAGGCGGGAGGTTCTAGCACAGATACGCAGTATTTT; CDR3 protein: CASSVEAGGSSTDTQYF
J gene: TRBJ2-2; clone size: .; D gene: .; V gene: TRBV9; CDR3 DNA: TGTGCCAGCAGCCCAAACCCAAACCGGTTCTATAGCGGGGAGCTGTTTTTT; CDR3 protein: CASSPNPNRFYSGELFF
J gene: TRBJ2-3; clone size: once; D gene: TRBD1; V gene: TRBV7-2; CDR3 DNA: TGTGCCAGCAGCTTTGCGGGACAGGGGGATACGCAGTATTTT; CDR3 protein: CASSFAGQGDTQYF
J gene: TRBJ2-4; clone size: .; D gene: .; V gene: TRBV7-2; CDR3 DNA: TGTGCCAGCAGCTTAGCCATTCAGGGTACCAAAAACATTCAGTACTTC; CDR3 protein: CASSLAIQGTKNIQYF
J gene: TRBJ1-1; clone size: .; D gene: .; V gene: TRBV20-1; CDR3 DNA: TGCAGTGCTAGGTTGTCTACTGAAGCTTTCTTT; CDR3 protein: CSARLSTEAFF
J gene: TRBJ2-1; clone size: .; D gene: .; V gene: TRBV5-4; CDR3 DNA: TGTGCCAGCAGACTCGCGCCCGGGACAGTGGGAGGCAATGAGCAGTTCTTC; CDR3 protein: CASRLAPGTVGGNEQFF
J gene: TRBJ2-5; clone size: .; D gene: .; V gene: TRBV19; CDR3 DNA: TGTGCCAGTAGTGGCAGTCTTCTCCAAGAGACCCAGTACTTC; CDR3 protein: CASSGSLLQETQYF
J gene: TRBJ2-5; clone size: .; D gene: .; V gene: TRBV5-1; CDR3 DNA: TGCGCCAGCAGCGGGACTGTCCAAGAGACCCAGTACTTC; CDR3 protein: CASSGTVQETQYF
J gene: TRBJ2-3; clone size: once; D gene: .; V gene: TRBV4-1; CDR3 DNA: TGCGCCAGCAGCCAAGACGACAGGATGTATACGCAGTATTTT; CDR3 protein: CASSQDDRMYTQYF
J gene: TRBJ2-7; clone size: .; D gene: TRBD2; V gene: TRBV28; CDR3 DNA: TGTGCCAGCAGTTCCCCGGGACTAGCGGGAGTCGGTCACGAGCAGTACTTC; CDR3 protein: CASSSPGLAGVGHEQYF
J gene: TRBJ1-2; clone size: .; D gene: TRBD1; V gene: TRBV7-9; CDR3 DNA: TGTGCCAGCAGCTTACTCGGACAGGATGGCTACACCTTC; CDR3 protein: CASSLLGQDGYTF
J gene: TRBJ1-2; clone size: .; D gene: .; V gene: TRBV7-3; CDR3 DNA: TGTGCCAGCAGCTTAACTGCGGGGAGCTATGGCTACACCTTC; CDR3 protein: CASSLTAGSYGYTF
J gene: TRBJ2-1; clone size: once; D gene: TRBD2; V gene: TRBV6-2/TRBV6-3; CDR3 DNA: TGTGCCAGCAGTTACCGGGCTAGCGGGAGCGATGAGCAGTTCTTC; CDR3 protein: CASSYRASGSDEQFF
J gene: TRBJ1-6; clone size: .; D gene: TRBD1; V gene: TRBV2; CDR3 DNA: TGTGCCAGCAGTGGACCGGGACAGGGTGTTTCACCCCTCCACTTT; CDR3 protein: CASSGPGQGVSPLHF
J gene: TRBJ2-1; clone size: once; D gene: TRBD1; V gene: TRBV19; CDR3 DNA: TGTGCCAGTAGTATATCCCGGGACAGGGAACGAGGGACCAATGAGCAGTTCTTC; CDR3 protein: CASSISRDRERGTNEQFF
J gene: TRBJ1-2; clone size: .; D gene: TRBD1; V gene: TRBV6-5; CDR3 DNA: TGTGCCAGCAGGGGGGGGGACAGGGTTTATGGCTACACCTTC; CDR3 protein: CASRGGDRVYGYTF
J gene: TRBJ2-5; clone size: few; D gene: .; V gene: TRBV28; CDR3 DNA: TGTGCCAGCAGTTTCGTCGGTCAAGAGACCCAGTACTTC; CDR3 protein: CASSFVGQETQYF
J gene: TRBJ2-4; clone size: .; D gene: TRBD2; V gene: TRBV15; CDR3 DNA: TGTGCCACCAGCAGAGATACTAGCGGGCCAGGGGAAAACATTCAGTACTTC; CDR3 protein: CATSRDTSGPGENIQYF